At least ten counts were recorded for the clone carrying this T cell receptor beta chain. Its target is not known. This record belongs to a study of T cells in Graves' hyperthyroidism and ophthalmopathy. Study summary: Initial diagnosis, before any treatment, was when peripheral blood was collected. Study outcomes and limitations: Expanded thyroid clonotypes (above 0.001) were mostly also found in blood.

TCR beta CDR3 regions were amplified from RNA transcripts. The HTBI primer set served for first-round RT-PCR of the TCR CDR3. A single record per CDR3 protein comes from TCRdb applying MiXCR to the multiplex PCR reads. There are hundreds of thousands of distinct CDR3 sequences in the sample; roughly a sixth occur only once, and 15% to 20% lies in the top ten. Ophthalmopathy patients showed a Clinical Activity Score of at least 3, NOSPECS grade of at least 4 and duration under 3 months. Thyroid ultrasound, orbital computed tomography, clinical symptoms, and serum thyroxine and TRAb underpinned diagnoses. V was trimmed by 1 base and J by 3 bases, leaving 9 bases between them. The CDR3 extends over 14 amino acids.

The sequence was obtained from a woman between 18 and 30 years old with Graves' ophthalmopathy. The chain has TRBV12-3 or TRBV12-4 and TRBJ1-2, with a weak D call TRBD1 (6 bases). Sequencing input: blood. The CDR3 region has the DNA TGTGCCAGCAGTTTAGAGGGGGAGCACTATGGCTACACCTTC. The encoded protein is CASSLEGEHYGYTF.